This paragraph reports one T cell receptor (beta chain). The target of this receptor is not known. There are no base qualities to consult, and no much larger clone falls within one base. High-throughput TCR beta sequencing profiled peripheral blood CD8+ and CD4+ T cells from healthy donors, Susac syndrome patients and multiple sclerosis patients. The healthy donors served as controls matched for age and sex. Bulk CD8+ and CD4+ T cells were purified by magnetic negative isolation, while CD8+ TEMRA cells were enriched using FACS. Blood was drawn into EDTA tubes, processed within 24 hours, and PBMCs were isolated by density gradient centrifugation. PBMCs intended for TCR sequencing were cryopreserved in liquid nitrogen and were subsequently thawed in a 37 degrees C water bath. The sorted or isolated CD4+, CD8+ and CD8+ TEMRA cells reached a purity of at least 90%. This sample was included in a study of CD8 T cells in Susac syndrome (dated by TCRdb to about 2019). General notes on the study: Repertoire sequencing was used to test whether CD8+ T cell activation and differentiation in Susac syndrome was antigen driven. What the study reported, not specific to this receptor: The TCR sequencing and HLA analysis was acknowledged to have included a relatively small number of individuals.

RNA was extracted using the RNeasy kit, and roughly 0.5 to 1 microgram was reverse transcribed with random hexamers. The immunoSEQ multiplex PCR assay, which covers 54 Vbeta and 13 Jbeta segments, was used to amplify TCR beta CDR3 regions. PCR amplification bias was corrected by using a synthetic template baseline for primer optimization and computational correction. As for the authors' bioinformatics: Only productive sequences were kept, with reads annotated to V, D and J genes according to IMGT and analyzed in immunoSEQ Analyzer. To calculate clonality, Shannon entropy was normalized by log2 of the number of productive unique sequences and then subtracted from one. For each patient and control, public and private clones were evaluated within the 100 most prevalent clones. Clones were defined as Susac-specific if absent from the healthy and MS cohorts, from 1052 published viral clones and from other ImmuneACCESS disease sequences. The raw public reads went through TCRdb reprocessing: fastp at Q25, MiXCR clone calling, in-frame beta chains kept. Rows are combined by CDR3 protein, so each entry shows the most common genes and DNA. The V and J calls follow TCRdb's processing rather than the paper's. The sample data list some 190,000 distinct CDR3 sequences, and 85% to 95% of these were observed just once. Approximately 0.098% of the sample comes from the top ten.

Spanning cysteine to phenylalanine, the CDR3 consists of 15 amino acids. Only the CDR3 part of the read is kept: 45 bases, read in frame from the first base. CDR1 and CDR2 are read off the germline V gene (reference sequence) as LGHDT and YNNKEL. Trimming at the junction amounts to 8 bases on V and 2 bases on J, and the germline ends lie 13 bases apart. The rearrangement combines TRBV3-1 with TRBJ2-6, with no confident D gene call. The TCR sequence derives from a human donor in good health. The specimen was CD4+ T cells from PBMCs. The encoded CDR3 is CASSGRDAGANVLTF. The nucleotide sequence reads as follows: TGTGCCAGCTCCGGGCGCGACGCTGGGGCCAACGTCCTGACTTTC.